This T cell receptor beta chain derives from a study of OX40 agonist ivuxolimab in advanced cancers. Study details: The drug used for patients, ivuxolimab, was an agonistic anti-OX40 (CD134) antibody.

Blood sampling was done at baseline, cycle 4 day 1, and cycle 7 day 1. The CDR3 sequence is 12 residues long. Germline V lookup: CDR1 MDHEN, CDR2 SYDVKM. Study-wide results and caveats: Blood T cells, both CD4+ and CD8+, expanded clonally by week 6 at 0.1 to 3.0 mg/kg.

This table comes from immunoSEQ multiplex PCR, and its TCRdb copy is limited to in-frame clones, with some not included. This table has about 70,000 clones, roughly 89% appearing once. Concerning this clone itself: Its specificity is unknown. A junction boundary mismatches the germline segment, possibly from a read error.

This specimen was CD4+ or CD8+ T cells sorted from blood, taken in a trial of the OX40 agonist ivuxolimab. The TCR comes from an adult with an advanced solid tumor such as melanoma, head and neck, liver or kidney cancer. V is TRBV28 and J is TRBJ1-2; D is unclear. The CDR3 spells CVSSFQMPGYTF. The CDR3 DNA is TGTGTCAGCAGTTTTCAAATGCCCGGCTACACCTTC.